This T cell receptor beta chain was found in a study of T-cell memory formation after mild COVID-19. TCRdb reprocessed the 5' RACE reads via MiXCR and lists one record per CDR3 protein. The sample lists around 470,000 distinct CDR3 sequences; approximately 20% were seen once. Concerning this clonotype: Its antigen is not known.

Study observations and caveats: That cross-reactive memory joined was suggested by some responding clones appearing in pre-infection memory. CD4+ bias marked clones expanding day 15 to 37, unlike balanced contracting clones. Among clones peaking at day 37 in the second wave, SARS-CoV-2 specificity remained unconfirmed.

This CDR3 comprises 16 residues. The germline V and J ends were trimmed by 0 bases and 0 bases, with 10 bases remaining between them. Germline V gene sequence: CDR1 SGHRS, CDR2 YFSETQ. Source material: PBMCs or a T cell subset sorted from them (not recorded which). This clonotype was sampled from an adult woman who had mild COVID-19 (a few samples of this study predate the infection). Cell type and time point are not known. The J gene is TRBJ2-1, the V gene TRBV5-1; TRBD2 is a possible D gene (6 bases). For the CDR3, the DNA is TGCGCCAGCAGCTTGGGGGGACTCAGCTCCTACAATGAGCAGTTCTTC. Translation gives CASSLGGLSSYNEQFF.